The 17 T cell receptor beta chains in this list originate from one sample, sequenced in a study of blood T cell repertoires in COVID-19. Data came from immunoSEQ multiplex PCR; TCRdb stores just in-frame clones and leaves some out. The repertoire includes over 110,000 clones, roughly four fifths of them detected once, and under 15% sits in the top ten. The material sequenced was peripheral blood. The receptors were gathered from an elderly man with acute or convalescent COVID-19.

This clone was seen only once. V and J are TRBV6-1 and TRBJ2-5, with 10 positions matching TRBD2. The germline CDR1 and CDR2 sequences are MNHNS and SASEGT. The CDR3 spans 17 residues. The J segment lost 6 bases and the V segment lost 1 base, leaving 11 bases of the junction unmatched. In DNA form, the CDR3 reads TGTGCCAGCAGTGAAGAGGGTAGCGGGGGGATCAGGAAGACCCAGTACTTC. It codes for CASSEEGSGGIRKTQYF.

This clone was found once. This rearrangement joins TRBV7-6 to TRBJ1-1, with 7 bases fitting TRBD1. J was trimmed by 3 bases and V by 3 bases; bases with no gene match: 1. This CDR3 contains 13 residues. Germline CDR1 reads SGHVS; CDR2 reads FNYEAQ. Here the CDR3 reads CASSLGTDTEAFF. CDR3 DNA sequence: TGTGCCAGCAGCTTGGGGACAGACACTGAAGCTTTCTTT.

The chain uses TRBV28 and TRBJ2-5, with a tentative D call TRBD1 (5 bases). Per the germline V gene, CDR1 is MDHEN and CDR2 is SYDVKM. V shed 11 bases and J shed 0 bases, with 7 bases lying between them. The CDR3 is 11 residues long. For the CDR3, the DNA is TGTGCCGCCAGGGACCAAGAGACCCAGTACTTC. It codes for CAARDQETQYF.

This clone occurred once. The chain has TRBV7-6 and TRBJ1-3; D not certain. The V gene's germline CDR1 is SGHVS and CDR2 FNYEAQ. V dropped 7 bases and J dropped 0 bases, with 16 bases sitting between them. This CDR3 region has 16 residues. In nucleotides, the CDR3 is TGTGCCAGCACCCTTCATATTGGCAGCTCTGGAAACACCATATATTTT. Amino acids: CASTLHIGSSGNTIYF. The full variable domain, its missing parts supplied by reference TRBV7-6 and TRBJ1-3, is GAGVSQSPRYKVTKRGQDVALRCDPISGHVSLYWYRQALGQGPEFLTYFNYEAQQDKSGLPNDRFSAERPEGSISTLTIQRTEQRDSAMYRCASTLHIGSSGNTIYFGEGSWLTVV.

The chain uses TRBV29-1 and TRBJ2-3; D is unclear. The ends were cut back, 3 bases at V and 2 bases at J, with 6 bases in the middle. The germline V gene encodes CDR1 SQVTM and CDR2 ANQGSEA. The CDR3 length is 12 residues. Here the CDR3 DNA reads TGCAGCGTTGAGGCAGACACAGATACGCAGTATTTT. It yields the protein CSVEADTDTQYF.

This chain joins TRBV5-6 and TRBJ1-2; the D is unclear. V gave up 1 base and J gave up 5 bases, with 6 bases separating them. This CDR3 contains 12 residues. Germline CDR1 is SGHDT and CDR2 is YYEEEE. The CDR3 sequence is CASSLLSYGYTF. Here the CDR3 DNA reads TGTGCCAGCAGCTTGTTATCGTATGGCTACACCTTC. Using reference TRBV5-6 and TRBJ1-2 for the parts outside the CDR3, the full variable domain is DAGVTQSPTHLIKTRGQQVTLRCSPKSGHDTVSWYQQALGQGPQFIFQYYEEEERQRGNFPDRFSGHQFPNYSSELNVNALLLGDSALYLCASSLLSYGYTFGSGTRLTVV.

The chain links TRBV27 to TRBJ1-2, with D possibly TRBD1 on 6 matching bases. Germline V gives CDR1 MNHEY, CDR2 SMNVEV (reference sequence). V dropped 2 bases and J dropped 3 bases, with 10 bases sitting between them. CDR3 length: 14 residues. The CDR3 DNA is TGTGCCAGCAGTTTACGAAGACAGGACTATGGCTACACCTTC. The encoded protein is CASSLRRQDYGYTF.

The rearrangement uses TRBV7-9 and TRBJ1-5; 8 nucleotides align to TRBD1. Trimming at V came to 5 bases and at J to 4 bases, leaving 4 bases not matched to a gene. This CDR3 contains 14 residues. The germline gives CDR1 SEHNR, CDR2 FQNEAQ (reference sequence). CDR3 sequence reads: CASSTGQVNQPQHF. Here the CDR3 DNA reads TGTGCCAGCAGCACGGGACAGGTGAATCAGCCCCAGCATTTT.

This clone was detected a few times. Here the CDR3 reads CASSATAGRNNSPLHF. CDR3 bases: TGTGCCAGCTCAGCGACGGCGGGCAGAAATAATTCACCCCTCCACTTT. The J gene is TRBJ1-6, the V gene TRBV18; no definite D call. Germline V CDR1 and CDR2: KGHSH, LQKENI. CDR3 length: 16 residues. Deletions cut 5 bases from V and 5 bases from J, with 16 bases between.

This clone was counted once. The chain joins TRBV7-2 to TRBJ1-5; TRBD1 matches at 7 bases. Germline-derived CDR1 and CDR2 are SGHTA and FQGNSA. This CDR3 is built from 17 residues. V shed 0 bases and J 2 bases; nucleotides not matched to a gene: 7. The CDR3 loop reads CASSLAPNRGGNQPQHF. CDR3 sequence (DNA): TGTGCCAGCAGCTTAGCCCCTAACAGGGGTGGCAATCAGCCCCAGCATTTT.

The rearrangement uses TRBV24-1 and TRBJ1-1; tentative D call: TRBD1 (5 bases). CDR1 KGHDR and CDR2 SFDVKD come from the germline V gene. This CDR3 is 13 amino acids long. V lost 7 bases to trimming and J lost 5 bases, with 13 bases between them. The CDR3 protein is CATSAAGRTEAFF. The CDR3 bases are TGTGCCACCAGCGCGGCAGGGCGGACTGAAGCTTTCTTT.

The genes are TRBV24-1 and TRBJ1-2; D not certain. V lost 6 bases to trimming and J lost 6 bases, with 16 bases between them. CDR3 length: 14 residues. Germline V gene lookup returns CDR1 KGHDR and CDR2 SFDVKD. CDR3 DNA: TGTGCCACCAGTCCTTCCTCCGGGAGTCATGGCTACACCTTC. Protein product: CATSPSSGSHGYTF.

The CDR3 nucleotides read TGTGCCAGCTCACTGGGACAGGGTACCTACAATGAGCAGTTCTTC. Translated, it gives CASSLGQGTYNEQFF. The chain links TRBV18 to TRBJ2-1, with TRBD1 matching over 9 bases. CDR3 length equals 15 residues. The V gene end was trimmed by 4 bases and the J gene end by 2 bases; junction bases not matched to a gene: 3. Germline V lookup: CDR1 KGHSH, CDR2 LQKENI. Filled out from reference TRBV18 and TRBJ2-1, the complete variable domain reads NAGVMQNPRHLVRRRGQEARLRCSPMKGHSHVYWYRQLPEEGLKFMVYLQKENIIDESGMPKERFSAEFPKEGPSILRIQQVVRGDSAAYFCASSLGQGTYNEQFFGPGTRLTVL.

This sequence joins TRBV7-2 and TRBJ1-6, with a weak D call TRBD1 (5 bases). This CDR3 has 14 amino acids. Per germline, CDR1 SGHTA and CDR2 FQGNSA. The germline V and J ends were trimmed by 3 bases and 8 bases, with 11 bases remaining between them. Written as DNA, the CDR3 is TGTGCCAGCAGCTTCGACAGCTCCTATTCACCCCTCCACTTT. This translates into CASSFDSSYSPLHF.

This clone occurred a few times. The genes are TRBV5-8 and TRBJ1-5; D is uncertain. CDR3 length equals 13 residues. In germline, CDR1 is SGHTS, CDR2 YDEGEE. The V and J ends lost 3 bases and 4 bases respectively, with 8 bases between them. The CDR3 here is CASSWAGNQPQHF. The CDR3 bases are TGTGCCAGCAGCTGGGCGGGGAATCAGCCCCAGCATTTT.

This rearrangement joins TRBV9 to TRBJ2-1; the D gene is possibly TRBD2 (6 bases). This CDR3 has 15 amino acids. Germline V lookup: CDR1 SGDLS, CDR2 YYNGEE. V lost 4 bases and J lost 2, with 13 bases in between. DNA for the CDR3: TGTGCCAGCAGCTCCCGGGACTCTCCCTACAATGAGCAGTTCTTC. It specifies CASSSRDSPYNEQFF.

The chain combines TRBV28 with TRBJ1-1; no clear D. Looked up from germline, CDR1 is MDHEN and CDR2 is SYDVKM. V lost 6 bases and J 1 base, leaving 9 bases between the germline ends. CDR3 size: 13 residues. The CDR3 DNA reads TGTGCCAGCAGGGCTACAGCGAACACTGAAGCTTTCTTT. This codes for CASRATANTEAFF.